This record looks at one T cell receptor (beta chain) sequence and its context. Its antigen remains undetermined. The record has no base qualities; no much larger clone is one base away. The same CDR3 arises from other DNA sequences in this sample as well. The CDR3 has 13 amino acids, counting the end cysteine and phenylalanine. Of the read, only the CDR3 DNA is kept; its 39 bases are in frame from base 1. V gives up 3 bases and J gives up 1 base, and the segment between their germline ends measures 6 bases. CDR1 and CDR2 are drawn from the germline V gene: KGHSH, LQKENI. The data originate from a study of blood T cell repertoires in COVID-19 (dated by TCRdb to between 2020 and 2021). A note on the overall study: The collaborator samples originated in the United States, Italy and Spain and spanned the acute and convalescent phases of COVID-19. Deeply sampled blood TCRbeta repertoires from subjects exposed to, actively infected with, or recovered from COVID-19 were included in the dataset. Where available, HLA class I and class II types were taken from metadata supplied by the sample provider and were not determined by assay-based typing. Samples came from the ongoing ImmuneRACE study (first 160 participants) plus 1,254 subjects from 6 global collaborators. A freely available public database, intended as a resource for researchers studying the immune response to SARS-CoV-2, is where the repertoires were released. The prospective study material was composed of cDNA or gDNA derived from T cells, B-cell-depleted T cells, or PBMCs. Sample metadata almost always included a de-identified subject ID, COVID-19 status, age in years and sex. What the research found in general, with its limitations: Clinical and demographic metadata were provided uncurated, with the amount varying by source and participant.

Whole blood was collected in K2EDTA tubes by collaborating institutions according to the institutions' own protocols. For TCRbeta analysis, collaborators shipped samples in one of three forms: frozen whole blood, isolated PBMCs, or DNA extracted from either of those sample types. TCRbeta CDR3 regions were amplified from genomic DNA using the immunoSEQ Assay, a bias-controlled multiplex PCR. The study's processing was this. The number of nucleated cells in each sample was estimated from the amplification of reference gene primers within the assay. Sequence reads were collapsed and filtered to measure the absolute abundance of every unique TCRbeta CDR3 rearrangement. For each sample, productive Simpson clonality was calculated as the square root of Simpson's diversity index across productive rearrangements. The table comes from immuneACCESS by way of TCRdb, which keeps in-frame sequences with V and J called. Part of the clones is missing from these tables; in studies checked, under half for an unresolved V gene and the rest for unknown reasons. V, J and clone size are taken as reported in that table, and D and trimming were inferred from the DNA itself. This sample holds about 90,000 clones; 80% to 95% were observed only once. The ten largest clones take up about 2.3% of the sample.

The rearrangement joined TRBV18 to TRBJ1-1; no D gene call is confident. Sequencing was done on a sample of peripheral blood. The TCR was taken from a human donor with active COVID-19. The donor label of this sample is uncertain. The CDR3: CASSPAGNTEAFF. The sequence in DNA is TGTGCCAGCTCACCCGCAGGGAACACTGAAGCTTTCTTT.